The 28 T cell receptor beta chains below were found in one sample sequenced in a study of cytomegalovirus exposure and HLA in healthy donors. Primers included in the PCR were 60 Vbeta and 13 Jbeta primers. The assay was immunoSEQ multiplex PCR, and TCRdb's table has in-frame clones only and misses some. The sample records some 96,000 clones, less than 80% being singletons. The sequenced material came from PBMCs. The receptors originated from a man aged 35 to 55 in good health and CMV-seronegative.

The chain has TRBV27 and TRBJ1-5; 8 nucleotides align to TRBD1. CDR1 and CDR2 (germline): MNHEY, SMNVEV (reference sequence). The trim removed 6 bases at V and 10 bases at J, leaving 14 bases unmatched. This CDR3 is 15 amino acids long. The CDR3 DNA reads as TGTGCCAGCAGACGAACCGGGACAGGTGTAGGACCCCAGCATTTT. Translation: CASRRTGTGVGPQHF.

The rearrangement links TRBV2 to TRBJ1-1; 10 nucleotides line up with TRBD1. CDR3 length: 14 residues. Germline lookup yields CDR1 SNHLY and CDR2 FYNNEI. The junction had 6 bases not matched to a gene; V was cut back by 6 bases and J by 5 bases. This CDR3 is CASSDRGLGTEAFF. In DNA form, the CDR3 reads TGTGCCAGCAGCGACAGGGGGCTAGGGACTGAAGCTTTCTTT. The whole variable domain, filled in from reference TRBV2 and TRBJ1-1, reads EPEVTQTPSHQVTQMGQEVILRCVPISNHLYFYWYRQILGQKVEFLVSFYNNEISEKSEIFDDQFSVERPDGSNFTLKIRSTKLEDSAMYFCASSDRGLGTEAFFGQGTRLTVV.

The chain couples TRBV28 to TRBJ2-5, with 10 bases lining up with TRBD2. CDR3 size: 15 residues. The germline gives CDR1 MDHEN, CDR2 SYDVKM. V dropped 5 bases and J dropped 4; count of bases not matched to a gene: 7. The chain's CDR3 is CASSSTGLAVETQYF. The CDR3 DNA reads TGTGCCAGCAGTAGTACCGGACTAGCGGTAGAGACCCAGTACTTC.

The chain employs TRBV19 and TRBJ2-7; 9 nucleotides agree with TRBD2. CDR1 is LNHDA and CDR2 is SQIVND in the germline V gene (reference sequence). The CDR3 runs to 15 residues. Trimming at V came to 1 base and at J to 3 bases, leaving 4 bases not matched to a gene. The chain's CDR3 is CASSIAELAGYEQYF. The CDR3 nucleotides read TGTGCCAGTAGTATAGCCGAACTAGCGGGCTACGAGCAGTACTTC. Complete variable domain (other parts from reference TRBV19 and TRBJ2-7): DGGITQSPKYLFRKEGQNVTLSCEQNLNHDAMYWYRQDPGQGLRLIYYSQIVNDFQKGDIAEGYSVSREKKESFPLTVTSAQKNPTAFYLCASSIAELAGYEQYFGPGTRLTVT.

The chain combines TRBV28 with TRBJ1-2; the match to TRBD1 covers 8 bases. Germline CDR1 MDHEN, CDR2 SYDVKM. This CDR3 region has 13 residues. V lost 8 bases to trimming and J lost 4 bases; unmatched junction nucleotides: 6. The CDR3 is CASSPGQGYGYTF. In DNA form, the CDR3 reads TGTGCCAGCTCCCCCGGACAGGGCTATGGCTACACCTTC.

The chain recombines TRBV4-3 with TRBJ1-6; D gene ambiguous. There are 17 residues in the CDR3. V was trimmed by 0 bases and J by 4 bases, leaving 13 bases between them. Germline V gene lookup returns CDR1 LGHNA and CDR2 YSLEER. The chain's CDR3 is CASSQDLAGGYNSPLHF. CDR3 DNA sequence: TGCGCCAGCAGCCAAGATCTGGCGGGCGGTTATAATTCACCCCTCCACTTT.

In DNA form, the CDR3 reads TGTGCCAGCACCAAGGGACAGGGAGTCTCCTACGAGCAGTACTTC. Translated, it gives CASTKGQGVSYEQYF. The chain uses TRBV6-1 and TRBJ2-7, with 9 bases fitting TRBD1. This CDR3 region has 15 residues. The junction had 7 bases not matched to a gene; V was cut back by 7 bases and J by 0 bases. The germline V gene encodes CDR1 MNHNS and CDR2 SASEGT.

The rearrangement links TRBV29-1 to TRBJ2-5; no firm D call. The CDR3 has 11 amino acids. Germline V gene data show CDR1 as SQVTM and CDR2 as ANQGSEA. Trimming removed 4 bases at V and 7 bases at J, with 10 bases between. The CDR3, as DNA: TGCAGCGTTGGAGAGAGTGGGACCCAGTACTTC. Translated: CSVGESGTQYF.

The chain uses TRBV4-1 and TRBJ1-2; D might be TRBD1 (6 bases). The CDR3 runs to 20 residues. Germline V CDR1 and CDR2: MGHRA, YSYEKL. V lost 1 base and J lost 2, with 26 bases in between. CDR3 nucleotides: TGCGCCAGCAGCCAAGGACCAAGAAGGTCCCGGGACAACCGAAACTATGGCTACACCTTC. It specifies CASSQGPRRSRDNRNYGYTF.

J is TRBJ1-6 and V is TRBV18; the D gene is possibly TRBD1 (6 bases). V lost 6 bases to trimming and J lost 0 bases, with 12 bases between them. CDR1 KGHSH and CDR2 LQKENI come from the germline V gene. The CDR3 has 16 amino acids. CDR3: CASSPGQSSYNSPLHF. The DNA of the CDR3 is TGTGCCAGCTCCCCCGGACAGAGCTCCTATAATTCACCCCTCCACTTT.

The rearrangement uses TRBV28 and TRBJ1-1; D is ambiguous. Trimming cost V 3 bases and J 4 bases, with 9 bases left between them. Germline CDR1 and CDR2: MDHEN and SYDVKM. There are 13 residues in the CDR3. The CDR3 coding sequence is TGTGCCAGCAGTTTTCGGGGTACCACTGAAGCTTTCTTT. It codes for CASSFRGTTEAFF. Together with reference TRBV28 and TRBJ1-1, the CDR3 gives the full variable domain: DVKVTQSSRYLVKRTGEKVFLECVQDMDHENMFWYRQDPGLGLRLIYFSYDVKMKEKGDIPEGYSVSREKKERFSLILESASTNQTSMYLCASSFRGTTEAFFGQGTRLTVV.

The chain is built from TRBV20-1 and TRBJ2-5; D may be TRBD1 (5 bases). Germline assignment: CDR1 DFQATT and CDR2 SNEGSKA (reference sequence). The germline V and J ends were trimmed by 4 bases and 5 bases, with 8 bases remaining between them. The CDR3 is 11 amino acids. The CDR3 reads CSAKQGETQYF. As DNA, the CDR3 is TGCAGTGCTAAGCAGGGTGAGACCCAGTACTTC.

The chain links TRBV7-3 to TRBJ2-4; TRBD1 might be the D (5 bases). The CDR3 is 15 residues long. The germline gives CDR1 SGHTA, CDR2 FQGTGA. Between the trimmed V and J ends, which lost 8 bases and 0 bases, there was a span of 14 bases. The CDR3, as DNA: TGTGCCAGCCCCCAGGGCCGGGTAGCCAAAAACATTCAGTACTTC. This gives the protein CASPQGRVAKNIQYF.

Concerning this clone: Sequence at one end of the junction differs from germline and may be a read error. The CDR3 nucleotides read TGTTCCAGCAGCTCCTTTGGGAGCTCCTATAATTCACCCCTCCACTTT. As protein: CSSSSFGSSYNSPLHF. This chain connects TRBV7-9 to TRBJ1-6; D is unresolved. This CDR3 contains 16 residues. The germline CDR1 and CDR2 sequences are SEHNR and FQNEAQ (reference sequence).

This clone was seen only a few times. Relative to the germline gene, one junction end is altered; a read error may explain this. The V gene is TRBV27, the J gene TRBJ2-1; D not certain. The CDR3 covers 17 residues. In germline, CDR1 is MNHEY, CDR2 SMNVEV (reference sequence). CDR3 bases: TGTGCCAGCAGTTTTTCTCCGCTTGGGCCTTCCTACAATGAGCAGCTCTTC. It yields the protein CASSFSPLGPSYNEQLF.

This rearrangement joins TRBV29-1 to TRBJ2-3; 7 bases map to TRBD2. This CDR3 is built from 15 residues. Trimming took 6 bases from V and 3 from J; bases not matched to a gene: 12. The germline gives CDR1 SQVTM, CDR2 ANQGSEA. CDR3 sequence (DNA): TGCAGCGTGCAAGCGGGACTCAAGGGGACAGATACGCAGTATTTT. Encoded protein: CSVQAGLKGTDTQYF.

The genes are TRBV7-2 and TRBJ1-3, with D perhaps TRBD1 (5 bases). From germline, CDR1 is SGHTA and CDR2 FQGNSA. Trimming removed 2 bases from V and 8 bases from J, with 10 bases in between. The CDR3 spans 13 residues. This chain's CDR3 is CASSLSRAHTIYF. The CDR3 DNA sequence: TGTGCCAGCAGCTTATCCAGGGCACACACCATATATTTT. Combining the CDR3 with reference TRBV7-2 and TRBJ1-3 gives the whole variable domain GAGVSQSPSNKVTEKGKDVELRCDPISGHTALYWYRQSLGQGLEFLIYFQGNSAPDKSGLPSDRFSAERTGGSVSTLTIQRTQQEDSAVYLCASSLSRAHTIYFGEGSWLTVV.

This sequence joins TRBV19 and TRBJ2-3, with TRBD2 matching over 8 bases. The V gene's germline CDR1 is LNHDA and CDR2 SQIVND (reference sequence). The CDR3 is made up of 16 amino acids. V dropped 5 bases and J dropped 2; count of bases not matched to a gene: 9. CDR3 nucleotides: TGTGCCAGTAGTGACTCGGGGGGGCATTTCACAGATACGCAGTATTTT. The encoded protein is CASSDSGGHFTDTQYF.

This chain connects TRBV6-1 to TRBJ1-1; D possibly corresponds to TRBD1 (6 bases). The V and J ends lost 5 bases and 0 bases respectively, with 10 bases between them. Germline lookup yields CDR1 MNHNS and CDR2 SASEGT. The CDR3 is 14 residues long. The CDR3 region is CASSKRTVNTEAFF. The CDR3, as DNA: TGTGCCAGCAGTAAACGGACAGTGAACACTGAAGCTTTCTTT.

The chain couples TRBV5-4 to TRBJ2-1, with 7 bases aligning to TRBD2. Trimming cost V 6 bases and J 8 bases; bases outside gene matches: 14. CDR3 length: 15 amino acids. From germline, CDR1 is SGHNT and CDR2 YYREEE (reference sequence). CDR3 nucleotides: TGTGCCAGCAACACAGGCACCCGCGGGAGCTATGAGCAGTTCTTC. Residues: CASNTGTRGSYEQFF. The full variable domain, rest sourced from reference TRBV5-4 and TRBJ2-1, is ETGVTQSPTHLIKTRGQQVTLRCSSQSGHNTVSWYQQALGQGPQFIFQYYREEENGRGNFPPRFSGLQFPNYSSELNVNALELDDSALYLCASNTGTRGSYEQFFGPGTRLTVL.

The CDR3 nucleotides are TGTGCCAGCAGCGCTAGCGGGAGTCCAGAAGATACGCAGTATTTT. It specifies CASSASGSPEDTQYF. The genes are TRBV9 and TRBJ2-3; TRBD2 matches at 10 bases. The trim removed 3 bases at V and 5 bases at J, leaving 6 bases unmatched. Germline loops: CDR1 SGDLS, CDR2 YYNGEE. The CDR3 runs to 15 residues.

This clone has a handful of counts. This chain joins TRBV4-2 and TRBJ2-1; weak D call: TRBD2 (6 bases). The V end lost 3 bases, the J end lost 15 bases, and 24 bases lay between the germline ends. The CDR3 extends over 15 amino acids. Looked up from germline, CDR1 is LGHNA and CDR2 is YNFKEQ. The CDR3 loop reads CASSQPETSLVLPFF. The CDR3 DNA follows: TGTGCCAGCAGCCAGCCGGAGACTAGTTTAGTTTTGCCGTTCTTC.

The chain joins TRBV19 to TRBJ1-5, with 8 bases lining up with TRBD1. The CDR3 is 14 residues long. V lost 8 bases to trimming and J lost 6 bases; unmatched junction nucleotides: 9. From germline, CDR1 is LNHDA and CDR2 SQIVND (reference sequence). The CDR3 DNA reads TGTGCCAGTGGGGACAGGACGGGCAGTCAGCCCCAGCATTTT. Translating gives CASGDRTGSQPQHF.

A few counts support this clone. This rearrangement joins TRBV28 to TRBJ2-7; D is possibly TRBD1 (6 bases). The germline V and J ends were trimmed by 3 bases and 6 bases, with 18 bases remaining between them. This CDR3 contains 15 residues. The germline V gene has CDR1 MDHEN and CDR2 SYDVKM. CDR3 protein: CASSFAGVSLGEQYF. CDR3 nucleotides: TGTGCCAGCAGTTTTGCAGGGGTTTCTTTGGGCGAGCAGTACTTC.

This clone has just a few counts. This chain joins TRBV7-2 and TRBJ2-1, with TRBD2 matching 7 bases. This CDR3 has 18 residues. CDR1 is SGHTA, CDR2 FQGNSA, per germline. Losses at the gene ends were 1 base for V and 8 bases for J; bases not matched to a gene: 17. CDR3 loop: CASSLGLRGRAVEYEQFF. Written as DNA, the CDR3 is TGTGCCAGCAGCTTAGGGCTTCGGGGGAGGGCCGTTGAGTATGAGCAGTTCTTC.

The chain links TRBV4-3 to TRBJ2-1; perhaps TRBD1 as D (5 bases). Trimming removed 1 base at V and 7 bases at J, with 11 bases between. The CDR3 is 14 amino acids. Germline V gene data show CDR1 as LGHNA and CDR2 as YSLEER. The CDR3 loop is CASSQVTGSNEQFF. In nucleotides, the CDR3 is TGCGCCAGCAGCCAAGTTACAGGTTCAAATGAGCAGTTCTTC.

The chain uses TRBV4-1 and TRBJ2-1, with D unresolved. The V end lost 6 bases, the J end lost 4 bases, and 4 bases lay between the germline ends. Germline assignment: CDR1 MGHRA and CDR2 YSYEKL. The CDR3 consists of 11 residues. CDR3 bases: TGCGCCAGCAGTCAGTACAATGAGCAGTTCTTC. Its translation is CASSQYNEQFF.

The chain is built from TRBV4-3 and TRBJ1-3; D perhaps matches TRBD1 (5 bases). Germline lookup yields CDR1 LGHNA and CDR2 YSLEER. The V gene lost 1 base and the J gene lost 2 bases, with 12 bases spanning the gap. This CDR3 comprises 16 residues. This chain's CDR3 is CASSQAPPGAGNTIYF. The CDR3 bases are TGCGCCAGCAGCCAAGCTCCCCCGGGGGCTGGAAACACCATATATTTT.